A single sample is the source of the 2 T cell receptor beta chains below, sequenced in a study of blood T cell repertoires in COVID-19. Using immunoSEQ multiplex PCR, the repertoire was profiled, and TCRdb retains in-frame clones only, with some absent. This table holds over 100,000 clones, approximately 81% found once. The sample comprised peripheral blood. These receptors were taken from a woman aged 60 to 75 with active or convalescent COVID-19.

The V call is TRBV27, the J call TRBJ1-3; 9 bases fit TRBD1. This CDR3 is 21 amino acids long. Germline V gives CDR1 MNHEY, CDR2 SMNVEV (reference sequence). V was clipped by 9 bases and J by 0 bases; unmatched bases: 24. CDR3: CARVPGQGTSLPSPSGNTIYF. The CDR3 DNA follows: TGTGCCAGGGTCCCGGGACAGGGTACTAGCTTACCGAGCCCCTCTGGAAACACCATATATTTT.

The genes are TRBV6-5 and TRBJ1-6; D is unresolved. The germline gives CDR1 MNHEY, CDR2 SVGAGI. The V end lost 8 bases, the J end lost 0 bases, and 11 bases lay between the germline ends. The CDR3 loop spans 15 amino acids. The CDR3 nucleotides are TGTGCCAGCGAAGGAGTGGCCTCCTATAATTCACCCCTCCACTTT. Its translation is CASEGVASYNSPLHF.